This T cell receptor beta chain was sequenced for a study of blood T cell repertoires in COVID-19. Study-wide background: Samples of COVID-19 (acute and convalescent) were obtained from the United States, Italy and Spain. T cells, B-cell-depleted T cells, or PBMCs provided the cDNA or gDNA that served as material.

J was trimmed by 6 bases and V by 2 bases; bases with no gene match: 14. This CDR3 spans 17 amino acids. The repertoire was sequenced with immunoSEQ multiplex PCR; TCRdb's copy has only in-frame clones and lacks some. The table has roughly 160,000 clones, roughly 84% seen once; the top ten hold about 5.8%. The sequencing input was peripheral blood. The clonotype comes from a woman in her forties or fifties with COVID-19, enrolled during active disease. The V and J genes are TRBV6-7 and TRBJ2-7, with 9 bases lining up with TRBD2. TRBV6-7 belongs to the ORF category, with a function that is uncertain. CDR3 sequence (DNA): TGTGCCAGCAGTTACCCCCCCGGGGCGGGGGGGCTGCCCGAGCAGTACTTC. Amino acids: CASSYPPGAGGLPEQYF.